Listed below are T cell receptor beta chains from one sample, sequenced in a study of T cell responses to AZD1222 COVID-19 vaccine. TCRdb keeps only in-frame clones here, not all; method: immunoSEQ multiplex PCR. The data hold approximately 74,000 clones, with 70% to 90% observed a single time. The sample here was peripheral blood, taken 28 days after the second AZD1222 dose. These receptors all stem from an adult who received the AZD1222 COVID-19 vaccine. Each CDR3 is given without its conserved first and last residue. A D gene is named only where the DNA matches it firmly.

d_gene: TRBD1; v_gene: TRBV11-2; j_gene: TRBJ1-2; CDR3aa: ASSPGTGVYGYT
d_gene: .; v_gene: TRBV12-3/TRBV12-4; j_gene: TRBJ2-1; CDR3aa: ASGSSYNEQF
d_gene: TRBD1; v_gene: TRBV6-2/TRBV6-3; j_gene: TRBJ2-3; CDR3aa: ASSYGQGTDTQY
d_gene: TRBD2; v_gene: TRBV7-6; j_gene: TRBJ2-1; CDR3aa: ASSWPPSGTNNEQF
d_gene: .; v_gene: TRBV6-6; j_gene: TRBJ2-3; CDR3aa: ASSYRATDTQY
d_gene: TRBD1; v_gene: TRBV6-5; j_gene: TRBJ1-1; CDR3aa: ASNTGEATEAF
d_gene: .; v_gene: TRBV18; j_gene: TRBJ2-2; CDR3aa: ASWMGHTGELF
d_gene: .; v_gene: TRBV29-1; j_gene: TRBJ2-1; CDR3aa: SVEDRTGEQF
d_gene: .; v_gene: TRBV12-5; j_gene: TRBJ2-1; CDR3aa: ASGLVHFEQGAYNEQF
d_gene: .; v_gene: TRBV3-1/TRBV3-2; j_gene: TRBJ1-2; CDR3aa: ASSQGGIVGDGYT
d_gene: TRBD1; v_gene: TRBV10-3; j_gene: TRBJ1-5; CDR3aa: AISEVGTGGVGNQPQH
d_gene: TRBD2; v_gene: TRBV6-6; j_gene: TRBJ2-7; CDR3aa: ASRVREVYEQY
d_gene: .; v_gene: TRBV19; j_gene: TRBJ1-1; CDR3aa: ASSLQGNTEAF
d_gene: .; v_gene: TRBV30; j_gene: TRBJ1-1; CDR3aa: AWSDGPPTVNTEAF
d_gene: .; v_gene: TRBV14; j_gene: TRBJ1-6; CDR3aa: ASSQGQGINSPLH
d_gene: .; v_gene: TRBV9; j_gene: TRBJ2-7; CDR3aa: ASSVAQGMGYEQY
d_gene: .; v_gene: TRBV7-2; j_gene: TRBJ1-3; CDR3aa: ASSLGEGNTIY
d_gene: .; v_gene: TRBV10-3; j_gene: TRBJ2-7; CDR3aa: AISESSASTRGDEQY
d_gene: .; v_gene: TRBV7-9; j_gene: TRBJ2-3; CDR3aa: ASSSRHSAGDTQY
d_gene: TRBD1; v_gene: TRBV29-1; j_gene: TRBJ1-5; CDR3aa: SVGQGDQPQH
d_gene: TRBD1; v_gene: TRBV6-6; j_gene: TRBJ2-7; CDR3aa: ASILGQGTYEQY
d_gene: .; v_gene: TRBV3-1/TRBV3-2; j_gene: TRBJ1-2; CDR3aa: ASSPRGFGGYT
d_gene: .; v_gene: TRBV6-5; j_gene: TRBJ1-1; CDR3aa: ASRSLTVPEAF